The 3 T cell receptor beta chains presented below share a single source sample, sequenced in a study of T and B cells in COVID-19 patients. TRB was amplified from roughly 250-500 ng of blood genomic DNA. BIOMED2 TRB-A/B primer pools were used in multiplex TRB PCR. TCRdb redid the calling of the multiplex PCR reads with MiXCR, one entry per CDR3 protein. The sample yields tens of thousands of distinct CDR3 sequences, 32% seen once. The source material was blood. The receptors derive from a human donor who had recovered from COVID-19.

This clonotype was recorded a few times. J is TRBJ1-4 and V is TRBV27, with 9 bases that match TRBD1. This CDR3 has 14 residues. The germline CDR1 and CDR2 sequences are MNHEY and SMNVEV (reference sequence). The V segment lost 5 bases and the J segment 7 bases; nucleotides outside the gene matches: 5. CDR3 nucleotides: TGTGCCAGCAGTCCCGGGACAGGGTCTGAAAAACTGTTTTTT. Protein: CASSPGTGSEKLFF.

This rearrangement joins TRBV12-3 or TRBV12-4 to TRBJ2-1, with 9 bases that match TRBD1. V was clipped by 6 bases and J by 0 bases; unmatched bases: 9. The CDR3 consists of 17 residues. The CDR3 reads CASRAGTGMSSYNEQFF. The CDR3 DNA follows: TGTGCCAGCAGGGCCGGGACAGGGATGAGCTCCTACAATGAGCAGTTCTTC.

This clonotype was detected only a few times. The chain joins TRBV12-3 or TRBV12-4 to TRBJ2-5, with D possibly being TRBD2 (5 bases). The V gene lost 5 bases and the J gene lost 3 bases, with 13 bases spanning the gap. CDR3 length: 14 amino acids. Written as DNA, the CDR3 is TGTGCCAGCAGTCCCCTGGACGGGAAAGAGACCCAGTACTTC. This translates into CASSPLDGKETQYF.